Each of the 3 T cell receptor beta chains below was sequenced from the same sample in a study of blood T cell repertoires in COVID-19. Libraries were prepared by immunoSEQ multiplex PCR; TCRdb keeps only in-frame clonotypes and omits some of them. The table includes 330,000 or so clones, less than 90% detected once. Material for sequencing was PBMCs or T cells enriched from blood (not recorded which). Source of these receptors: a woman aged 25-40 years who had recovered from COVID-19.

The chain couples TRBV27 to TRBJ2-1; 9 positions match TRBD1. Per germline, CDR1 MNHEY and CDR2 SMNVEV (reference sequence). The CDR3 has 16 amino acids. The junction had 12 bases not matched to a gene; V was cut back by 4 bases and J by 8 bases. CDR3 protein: CASSSLRGDRDYEQFF. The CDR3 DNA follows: TGTGCCAGCAGTTCCCTCAGGGGGGACAGGGATTATGAGCAGTTCTTC.

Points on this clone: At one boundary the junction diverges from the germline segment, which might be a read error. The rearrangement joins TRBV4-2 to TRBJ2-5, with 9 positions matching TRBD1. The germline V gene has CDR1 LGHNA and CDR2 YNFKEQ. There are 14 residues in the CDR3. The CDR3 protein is CASSHARQGETRYF. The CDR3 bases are TGTGCCAGCAGCCACGCCCGACAGGGGGAGACCCGGTACTTC.

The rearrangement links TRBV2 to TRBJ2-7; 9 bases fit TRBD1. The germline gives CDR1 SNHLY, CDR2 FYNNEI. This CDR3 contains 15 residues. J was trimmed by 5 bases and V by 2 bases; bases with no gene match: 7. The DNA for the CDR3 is TGTGCCAGCAGTGAATGGCTTGGGACAGGGAACGAGCAGTACTTC. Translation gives CASSEWLGTGNEQYF.